This entry is about one T cell receptor (beta chain). Per the authors' pipeline: How many nucleated cells were present was estimated from reference gene primer amplification. Profiled with immunoSEQ multiplex PCR; TCRdb holds only in-frame clones, not every one. For V, J and clone size, that table is used; D and trimming come from the DNA. Here the sample spans about 200,000 clones, 86% being singletons. From germline, CDR1 is MNHEY and CDR2 SVGAGI. Deletions cut 0 bases from V and 2 bases from J, with 11 bases between. The CDR3 contains 16 residues. This specimen comes from a study of blood T cell repertoires in COVID-19. Across over 20 US areas, participants ranged in age from 18 to 89 years. Participant reports of clinical history set cohort assignment.

The TCR originated in a woman aged 25 to 39 who had been exposed to COVID-19. Material: PBMCs or T cells enriched from blood (not recorded which). This chain joins TRBV6-5 and TRBJ1-3; D is unresolved. The CDR3 nucleotides are TGTGCCAGCAGTTACTCCGCCTGGAGGGCTGGAAACACCATATATTTT. Protein sequence: CASSYSAWRAGNTIYF.